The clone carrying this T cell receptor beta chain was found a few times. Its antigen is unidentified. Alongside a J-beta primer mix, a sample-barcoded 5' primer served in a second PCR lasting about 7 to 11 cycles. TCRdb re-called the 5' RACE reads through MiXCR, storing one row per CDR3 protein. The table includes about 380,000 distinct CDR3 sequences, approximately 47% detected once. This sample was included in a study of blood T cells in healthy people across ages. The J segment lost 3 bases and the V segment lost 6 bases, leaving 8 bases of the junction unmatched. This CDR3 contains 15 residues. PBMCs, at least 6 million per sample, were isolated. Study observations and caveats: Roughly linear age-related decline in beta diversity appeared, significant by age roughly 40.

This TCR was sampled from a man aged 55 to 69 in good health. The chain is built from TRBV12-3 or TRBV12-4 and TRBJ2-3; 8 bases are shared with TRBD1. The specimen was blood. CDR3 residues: CASSSGQGVTDTQYF. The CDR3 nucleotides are TGTGCCAGCAGCTCTGGACAGGGAGTTACAGATACGCAGTATTTT.